This record looks at one T cell receptor beta chain sequence and its context. The antigen remains unidentified. Germline assignment: CDR1 SGHDN and CDR2 FVKESK. The CDR3 spans 18 residues. V was pared by 4 bases and J by 4 bases, with 20 bases between. The sample comes from a study of T cell repertoires in cytomegalovirus infection. Study results and limitations: HLA-C-restricted CMV-specific TCR beta clonotypes were dominant in the ex vivo response.

TCRdb redid the calling of the reads with MiXCR, one entry per CDR3 protein. The sample has fewer than 200,000 distinct CDR3 sequences, around 20% seen once. The TCR sequence derives from a human donor in good health (CMV status not recorded). Some clones in this sample may be carry-over from other donors' samples. Sample: PBMCs. This sequence joins TRBV14 and TRBJ1-6; D might be TRBD1 (6 bases). The CDR3 nucleotides read TGTGCCAGCAGCCTAAGAAACAGGGCATACTATTATAATTCACCCCTCCACTTT. The encoded protein is CASSLRNRAYYYNSPLHF.